The rows below give T cell receptor beta chains drawn from one sample of a study of OX40 agonist ivuxolimab in advanced cancers. Method: immunoSEQ multiplex PCR; TCRdb's copy keeps in-frame clones and lacks some. The sample has about 62,000 clones, roughly 88% seen once. This specimen was CD4+ or CD8+ T cells sorted from blood, taken in a trial of the OX40 agonist ivuxolimab. All receptors derive from an adult with an advanced solid tumor such as melanoma, head and neck, liver or kidney cancer. The CDR3 runs from the conserved cysteine through the conserved F or W. The D gene is left open where the match is weak. The size of a clone is reported for some rows only, either as once, few or many, or as a class for expanded clones.

>-|TRBJ2-1|TRBV4-1|-
TGCGCCAGCAGCCAGGAGCACAGCTCCTACAATGAGCAGTTCTTC
CASSQEHSSYNEQFF
>-|TRBJ2-3|TRBV28|TRBD2
TGTGCCAGCAGTTTCGGACCGGGACTAGCGGGAACTAGCACAGATACGCAGTATTTT
CASSFGPGLAGTSTDTQYF
>-|TRBJ1-5|TRBV2|TRBD1
TGTGCCAGCAGGGGACAGGGCCTGAGCAATCAGCCCCAGCATTTT
CASRGQGLSNQPQHF
>once|TRBJ2-7|TRBV18|TRBD1
TGTGCCAGCTCCCAAGGACAGGGAAACTACGAGCAGTACTTC
CASSQGQGNYEQYF
>-|TRBJ1-2|TRBV28|TRBD1
TGTGCCAGCAGTTTGGGGACAGGAAAGGCACGCACCTTC
CASSLGTGKARTF
>-|TRBJ2-3|TRBV25-1|TRBD2
TGTGCCACCCACCCGACTAGCGGGGGCTACACAGATACGCAGTATTTT
CATHPTSGGYTDTQYF
>-|TRBJ1-1|TRBV6-1|TRBD1
TGTGCCACAACGAGGGACAGGGGCACTGAAGCTTTCTTT
CATTRDRGTEAFF
>-|TRBJ2-1|TRBV7-2|-
TGTGCCAGCAGCTTAGGGGGGGGCGGATCCTACAATGAGCAGTTCTTC
CASSLGGGGSYNEQFF
>-|TRBJ2-7|TRBV19|-
TGTGCCAGTTCAGAGCAAGGGATATACGAGCAGTACTTC
CASSEQGIYEQYF
>-|TRBJ2-5|TRBV19|TRBD2
TGTGCCAGTGCCAACCCACGGACTAGCGGGGGGCGGCAGACCCAGTACTTC
CASANPRTSGGRQTQYF
>-|TRBJ1-2|TRBV11-2|-
TGTGCCAGCAGCCCGCATTTGGGATCTCATGGCTACACCTTC
CASSPHLGSHGYTF
>-|TRBJ1-5|TRBV5-5|-
TGTGCCAGCAGCTTTATGGATAGCAATCAGCCCCAGCATTTT
CASSFMDSNQPQHF
>once|TRBJ2-1|TRBV6-5|TRBD2
TGTGCCAGCAAGTATAGCGGGAGTAGGAATGAGCAGTTCTTC
CASKYSGSRNEQFF
>-|TRBJ1-2|TRBV4-1|-
TGCGCCAGCAGCCAAGATACCTGGAGATATGGCTACACCTTC
CASSQDTWRYGYTF
>-|TRBJ1-5|TRBV19|-
TGTGCCAGTAGGAGCGGGGGGCTAGGCAATCAGCCCCAGCATTTT
CASRSGGLGNQPQHF
>once|TRBJ2-1|TRBV19|-
TGTGCCAGTAGCGTTTCGGCATCCGGGAATGAGCAGTTCTTC
CASSVSASGNEQFF
>-|TRBJ2-7|TRBV6-1|-
TGTGCCAGCAGCCGAAGCGGAGGAATCTACTCGGAGCAGTACTTC
CASSRSGGIYSEQYF
>once|TRBJ2-1|TRBV11-2|-
TGTGCCAGCAGCTTAGGGGCAGGGTTTGATGAGCAGTTCTTC
CASSLGAGFDEQFF
>-|TRBJ2-1|TRBV10-3|-
TGTGCCATCAGTGAGACCTCACTAGTGGCGCCCTACAATGAGCAGTTCTTC
CAISETSLVAPYNEQFF
>-|TRBJ2-1|TRBV9|TRBD2
TGTGCCAGCAGCGTCACATTTACTAGCGCCCGGTTCAATGAGCAGTTCTTC
CASSVTFTSARFNEQFF
>-|TRBJ1-4|TRBV2|-
TGTGCCAGCAGGGAAACAGGGACATCGAGTGAAAAACTGTTTTTT
CASRETGTSSEKLFF
>once|TRBJ1-2|TRBV30|-
TGTGCCTATACAGGGAACTATGGCTACACCTTC
CAYTGNYGYTF
>-|TRBJ2-5|TRBV6-1|TRBD2
TGTGCCAGCAGTGCGGAGCGGGGGGCGACCCAGTACTTC
CASSAERGATQYF
>-|TRBJ2-7|TRBV30|TRBD2
TGTGCCTGGACCACCCGGGGGGAGGGGCGGGAGCAGTACTTC
CAWTTRGEGREQYF
>-|TRBJ1-1|TRBV5-4|-
TGTGCCAGCAGCTTGCGTACATACCGGGGGAACACTGAAGCTTTCTTT
CASSLRTYRGNTEAFF
>-|TRBJ1-1|TRBV28|-
TGTGCCAGCAGGAACCTTAGGGGTATGAACACTGAAGCTTTCTTT
CASRNLRGMNTEAFF
>-|TRBJ2-3|TRBV6-1|TRBD1
TGTGCCATCTACGGTTGGACAGGACGCACAGATACGCAGTATTTT
CAIYGWTGRTDTQYF
>-|TRBJ2-7|TRBV27|TRBD1
TGTGCCAGCAGTCCCTATCCTGGCGGGACAGGGGTTACTAACGAGCAGTACTTC
CASSPYPGGTGVTNEQYF
>-|TRBJ2-1|TRBV7-9|TRBD1
TGTGCCAGCAGCTTAATAAGGGGGCAGGTTAGTGAGCAGTTCTTC
CASSLIRGQVSEQFF
>-|TRBJ1-5|TRBV28|-
TGTGCCAGCAGTTTTGGGGGGCCTCAGCCCCAGCATTTT
CASSFGGPQPQHF
>-|TRBJ1-2|TRBV19|TRBD1
TGTGCCAGTAACCCGGGACAGCTCTATAACTATGGCTACACCTTC
CASNPGQLYNYGYTF
>few|TRBJ2-1|TRBV28|TRBD2
TGTGCCAGCAGTCTTATTTCTAGCGGGAGGGCCGATGAGCAGTTCTTC
CASSLISSGRADEQFF
>-|TRBJ2-3|TRBV6-1|TRBD2
TGTGCCAGCAGTGATGCGGGGGGCGTAGATACGCAGTATTTT
CASSDAGGVDTQYF
>-|TRBJ2-5|TRBV6-5|-
TGTGCCACGGACGGGCGGGGCGGAGAGACCCAGTACTTC
CATDGRGGETQYF